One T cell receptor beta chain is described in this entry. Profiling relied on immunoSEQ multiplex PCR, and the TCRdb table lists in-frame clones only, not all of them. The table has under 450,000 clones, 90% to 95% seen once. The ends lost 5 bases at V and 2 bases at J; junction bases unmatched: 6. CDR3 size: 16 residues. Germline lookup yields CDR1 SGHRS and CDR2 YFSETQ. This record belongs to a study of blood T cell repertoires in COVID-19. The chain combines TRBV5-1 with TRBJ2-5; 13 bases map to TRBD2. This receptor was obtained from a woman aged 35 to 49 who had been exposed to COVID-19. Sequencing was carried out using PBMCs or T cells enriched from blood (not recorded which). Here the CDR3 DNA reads TGCGCCAGCAGAACGGGGACTAGCGGGAATCAAGAGACCCAGTACTTC. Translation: CASRTGTSGNQETQYF.